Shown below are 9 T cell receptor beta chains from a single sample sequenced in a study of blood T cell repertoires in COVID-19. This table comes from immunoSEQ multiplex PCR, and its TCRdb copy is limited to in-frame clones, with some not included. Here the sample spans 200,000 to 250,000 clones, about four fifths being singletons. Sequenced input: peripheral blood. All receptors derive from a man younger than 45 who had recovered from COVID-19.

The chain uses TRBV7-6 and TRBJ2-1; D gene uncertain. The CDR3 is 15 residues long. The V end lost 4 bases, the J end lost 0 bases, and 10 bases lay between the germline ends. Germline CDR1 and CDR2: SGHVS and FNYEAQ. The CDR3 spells CASSSSPSSYNEQFF. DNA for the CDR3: TGTGCCAGCAGCTCAAGTCCGAGCTCCTACAATGAGCAGTTCTTC.

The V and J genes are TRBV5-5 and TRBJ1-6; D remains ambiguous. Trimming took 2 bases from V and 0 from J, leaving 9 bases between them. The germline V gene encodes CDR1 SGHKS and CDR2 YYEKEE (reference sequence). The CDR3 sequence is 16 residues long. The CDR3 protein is CASSLRGDSYNSPLHF. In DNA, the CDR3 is TGTGCCAGCAGCTTACGCGGGGACTCCTATAATTCACCCCTCCACTTT.

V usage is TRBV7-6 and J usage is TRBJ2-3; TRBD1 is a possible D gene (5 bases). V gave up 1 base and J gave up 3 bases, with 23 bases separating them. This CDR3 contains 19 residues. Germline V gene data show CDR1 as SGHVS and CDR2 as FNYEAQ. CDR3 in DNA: TGTGCCAGCAGCTTAGACGCGTTCGTGGGGCATAAATCGACAGATACGCAGTATTTT. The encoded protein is CASSLDAFVGHKSTDTQYF. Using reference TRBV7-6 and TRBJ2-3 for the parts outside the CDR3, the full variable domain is GAGVSQSPRYKVTKRGQDVALRCDPISGHVSLYWYRQALGQGPEFLTYFNYEAQQDKSGLPNDRFSAERPEGSISTLTIQRTEQRDSAMYRCASSLDAFVGHKSTDTQYFGPGTRLTVL.

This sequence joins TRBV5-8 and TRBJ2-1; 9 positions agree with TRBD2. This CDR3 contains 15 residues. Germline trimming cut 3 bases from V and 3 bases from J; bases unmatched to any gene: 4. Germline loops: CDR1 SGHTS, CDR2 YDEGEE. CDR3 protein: CASSSSGGYYNEQFF. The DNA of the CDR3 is TGTGCCAGCAGCTCGAGCGGGGGGTACTACAATGAGCAGTTCTTC.

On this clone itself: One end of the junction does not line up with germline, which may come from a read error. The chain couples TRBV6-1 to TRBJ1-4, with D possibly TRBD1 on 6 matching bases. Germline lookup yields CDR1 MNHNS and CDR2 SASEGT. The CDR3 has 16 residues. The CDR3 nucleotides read TGTGCCAGCAGGGAAGGCTCTTCACGGGGGGCTTTGAAACTGTTTTTT. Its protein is CASREGSSRGALKLFF.

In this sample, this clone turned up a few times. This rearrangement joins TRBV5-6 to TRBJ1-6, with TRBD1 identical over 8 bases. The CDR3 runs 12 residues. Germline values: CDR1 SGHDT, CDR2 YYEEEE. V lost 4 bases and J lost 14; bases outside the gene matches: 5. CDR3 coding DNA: TGTGCCAGCAGCCCGGGGGACAGGTCCCTCCACTTT. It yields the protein CASSPGDRSLHF.

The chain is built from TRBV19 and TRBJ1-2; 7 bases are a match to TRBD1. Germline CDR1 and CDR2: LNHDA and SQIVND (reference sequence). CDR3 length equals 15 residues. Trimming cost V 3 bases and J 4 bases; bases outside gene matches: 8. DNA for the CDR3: TGTGCCAGTAGTATGGAGGGGGCTCTAGTCTATGGCTACACCTTC. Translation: CASSMEGALVYGYTF.

The CDR3 nucleotides are TGTGCCAGCAGCCTAGCGGGGGGTAGTACCCAGTACTTC. It codes for CASSLAGGSTQYF. This chain uses TRBV2 with TRBJ2-5, with 11 positions matching TRBD2. CDR3 length: 13 residues. CDR1 SNHLY and CDR2 FYNNEI come from the germline V gene. V lost 6 bases, J lost 8 bases, and 5 bases stayed unmatched.

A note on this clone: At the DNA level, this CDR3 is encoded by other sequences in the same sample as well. CDR3 sequence: CASSYSTSGGETQYF. The CDR3 nucleotides read TGTGCCAGCAGTTACTCGACTAGCGGGGGTGAGACCCAGTACTTC. V gene TRBV6-5 combines with J gene TRBJ2-5, with 12 bases identical to TRBD2. There are 15 residues in the CDR3. After removal of 0 bases from V and 5 bases from J, the junction contained 1 base not matched to a gene. From germline, CDR1 is MNHEY and CDR2 SVGAGI.